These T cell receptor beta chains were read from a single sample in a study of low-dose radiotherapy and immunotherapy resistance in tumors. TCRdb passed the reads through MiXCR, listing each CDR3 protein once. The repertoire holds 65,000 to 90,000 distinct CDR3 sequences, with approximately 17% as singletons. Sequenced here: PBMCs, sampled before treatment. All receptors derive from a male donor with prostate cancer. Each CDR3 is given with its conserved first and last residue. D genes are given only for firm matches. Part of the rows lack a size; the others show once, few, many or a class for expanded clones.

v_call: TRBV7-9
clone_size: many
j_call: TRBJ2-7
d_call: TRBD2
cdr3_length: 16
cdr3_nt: TGTGCCAGCAGCTCACGCGGACTAGGAAATACCTACGAGCAGTACTTC
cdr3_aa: CASSSRGLGNTYEQYF

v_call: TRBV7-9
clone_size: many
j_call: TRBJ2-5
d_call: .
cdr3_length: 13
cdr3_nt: TGTGCCAGCAGTCCGACCCTCGGAGAGACCCAGTACTTC
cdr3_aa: CASSPTLGETQYF

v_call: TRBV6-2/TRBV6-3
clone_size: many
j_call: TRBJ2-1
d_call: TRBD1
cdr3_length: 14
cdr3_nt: TGTGCCACTCTCAGACAGGGGGCTAACAATGAGCAGTTCTTC
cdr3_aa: CATLRQGANNEQFF

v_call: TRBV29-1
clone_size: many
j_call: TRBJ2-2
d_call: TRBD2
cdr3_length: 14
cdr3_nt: TGCAGCGCCCAAATAGCGGGAGGAATCGGGGAGCTGTTTTTT
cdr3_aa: CSAQIAGGIGELFF

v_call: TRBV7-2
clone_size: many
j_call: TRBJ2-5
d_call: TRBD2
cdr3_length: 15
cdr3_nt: TGTGCCAGCAGCTTACACGGACTAGCAGAAGAGACCCAGTACTTC
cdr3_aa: CASSLHGLAEETQYF

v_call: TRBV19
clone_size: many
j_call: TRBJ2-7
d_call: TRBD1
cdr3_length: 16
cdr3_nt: TGTGCCAGTAGTATAGGCGGGACAGGGGCCCCTCACGAGCAGTACTTC
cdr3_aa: CASSIGGTGAPHEQYF

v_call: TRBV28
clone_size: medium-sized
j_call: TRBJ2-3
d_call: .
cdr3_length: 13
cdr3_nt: TGTGCCAGTTCGGGGGAAGTCACAGATACGCAGTATTTT
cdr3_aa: CASSGEVTDTQYF

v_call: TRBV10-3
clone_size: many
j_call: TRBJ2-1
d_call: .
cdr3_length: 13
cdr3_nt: TGTGCCATCAAACCGTCAGGGTTCAATGAGCAGTTCTTC
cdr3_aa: CAIKPSGFNEQFF

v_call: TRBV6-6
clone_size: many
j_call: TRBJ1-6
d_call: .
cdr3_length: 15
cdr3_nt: TGTGCCAGCAGGAGAGACGGCTCCTATAATTCACCCCTCCACTTT
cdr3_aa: CASRRDGSYNSPLHF

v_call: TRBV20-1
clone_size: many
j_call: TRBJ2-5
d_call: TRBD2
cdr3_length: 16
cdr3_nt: TGCAGTGCTAGAGGTGCTAGCGGGAGTTCGGGAGAGACCCAGTACTTC
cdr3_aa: CSARGASGSSGETQYF

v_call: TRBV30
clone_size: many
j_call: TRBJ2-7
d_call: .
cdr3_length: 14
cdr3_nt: TGTGCCTGGAGCGCCCGGACCCACCCCTACGAGCAGTACTTC
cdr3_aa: CAWSARTHPYEQYF

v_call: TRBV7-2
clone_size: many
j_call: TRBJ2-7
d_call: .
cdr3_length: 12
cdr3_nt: TGTGCCAGCAGCCCCAGCTCCTACGAGCAGTACTTC
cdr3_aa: CASSPSSYEQYF

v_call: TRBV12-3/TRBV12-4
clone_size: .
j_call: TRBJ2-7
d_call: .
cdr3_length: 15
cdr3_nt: TGTGCCAGCAGGGCCACTCCTTCCCTCGGCAACGAGCAGTACTTC
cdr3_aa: CASRATPSLGNEQYF

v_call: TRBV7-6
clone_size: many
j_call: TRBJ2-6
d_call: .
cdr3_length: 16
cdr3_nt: TGTGCCAGCAGCTCCGACAGCAGCTCTGGGGCCAACGTCCTGACTTTC
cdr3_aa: CASSSDSSSGANVLTF

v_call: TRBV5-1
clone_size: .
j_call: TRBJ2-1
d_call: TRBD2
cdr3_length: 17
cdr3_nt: TGCGCCAGCAGGGGTACCGGGACTAGCGGGAGCTACAATGAGCAGTTCTTC
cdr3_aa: CASRGTGTSGSYNEQFF

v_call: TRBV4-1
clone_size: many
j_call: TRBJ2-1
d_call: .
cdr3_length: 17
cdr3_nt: TGCGCCAGCAGCCAAGATGTTCTCGGGGGCTCCTACAATGAGCAGTTCTTC
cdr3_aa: CASSQDVLGGSYNEQFF

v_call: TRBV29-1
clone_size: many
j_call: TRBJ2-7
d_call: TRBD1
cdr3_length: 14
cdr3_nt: TGCAGCGTCACCAAGACAGGGGCCGCCTACGAGCAGTACTTC
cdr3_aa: CSVTKTGAAYEQYF

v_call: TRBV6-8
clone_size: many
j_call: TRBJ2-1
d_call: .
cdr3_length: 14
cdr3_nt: TGTGCCAGCAGTTACGCGGGACTTTACAATGAGCAGTTCTTC
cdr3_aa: CASSYAGLYNEQFF

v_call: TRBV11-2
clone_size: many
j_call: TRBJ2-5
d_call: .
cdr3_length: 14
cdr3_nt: TGTGCCAGCAGCATAGGACGCGCCCTTGAGACCCAGTACTTC
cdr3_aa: CASSIGRALETQYF

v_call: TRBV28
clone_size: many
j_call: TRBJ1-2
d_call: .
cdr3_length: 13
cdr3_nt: TGTGCCAGCAGCCCCGTCGGACAGTATGGCTACACCTTC
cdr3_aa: CASSPVGQYGYTF

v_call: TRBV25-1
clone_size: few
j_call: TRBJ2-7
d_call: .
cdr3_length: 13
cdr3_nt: TGTGCCAGCAGTGAAGCCGCAACCTACGAGCAGTACTTC
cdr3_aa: CASSEAATYEQYF

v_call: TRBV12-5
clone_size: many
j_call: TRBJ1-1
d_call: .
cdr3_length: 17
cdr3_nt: TGTGCTAGTGGTTTGGCGAGAGGTAGAGGAGAGAACACTGAAGCTTTCTTT
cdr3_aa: CASGLARGRGENTEAFF

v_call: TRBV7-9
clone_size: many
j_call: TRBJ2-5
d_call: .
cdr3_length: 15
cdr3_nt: TGTGCCAGCAGCTTAAGGTCTGGCAGGCGAGAGACCCAGTACTTC
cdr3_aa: CASSLRSGRRETQYF

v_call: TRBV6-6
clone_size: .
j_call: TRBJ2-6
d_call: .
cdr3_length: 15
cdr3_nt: TGTGCCAGCAGGCCACAGGGTCCTGGGGCCAACGTCCTGACTTTC
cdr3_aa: CASRPQGPGANVLTF

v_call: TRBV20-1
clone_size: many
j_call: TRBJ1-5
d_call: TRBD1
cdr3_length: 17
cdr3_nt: TGCAGTGCTAGTTCAGGACAGGGATTAATACTCAATCAGCCCCAGCATTTT
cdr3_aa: CSASSGQGLILNQPQHF

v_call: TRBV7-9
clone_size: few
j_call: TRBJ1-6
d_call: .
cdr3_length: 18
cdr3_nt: TGTGCCAGCAGCTTAGACGGTGTTGGATCTAGAGGAAATTCACCCCTCCACTTT
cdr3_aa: CASSLDGVGSRGNSPLHF

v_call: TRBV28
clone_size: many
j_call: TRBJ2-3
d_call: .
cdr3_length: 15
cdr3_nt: TGTGCCAGCAGCCGCCATGCGGATAGCACAGATACGCAGTATTTT
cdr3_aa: CASSRHADSTDTQYF

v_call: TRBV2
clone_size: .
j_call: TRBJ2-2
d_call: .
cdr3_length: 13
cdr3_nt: TGTGCCAGCAGCGTGGAGGGATCCGGGGAGCTGTTTTTT
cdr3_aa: CASSVEGSGELFF

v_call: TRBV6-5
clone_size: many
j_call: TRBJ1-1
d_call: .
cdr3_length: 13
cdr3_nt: TGTGCCAGCAGCCACTCGGGGGGCACTGAAGCTTTCTTT
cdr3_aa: CASSHSGGTEAFF

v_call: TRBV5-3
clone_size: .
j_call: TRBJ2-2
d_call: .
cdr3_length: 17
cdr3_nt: .
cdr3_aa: CASSPNSVGNTGELFFF

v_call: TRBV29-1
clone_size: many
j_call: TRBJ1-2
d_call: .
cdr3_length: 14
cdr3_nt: TGCAGCGTTGCTGGGCCATCAGAGGGCTATGGCTACACCTTC
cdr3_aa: CSVAGPSEGYGYTF

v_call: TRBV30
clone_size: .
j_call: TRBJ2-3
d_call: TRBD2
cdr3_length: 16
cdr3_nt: TGTGCCTGGAGTCCCCTAGCGGGGTACGGGACAGATACGCAGTATTTT
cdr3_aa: CAWSPLAGYGTDTQYF

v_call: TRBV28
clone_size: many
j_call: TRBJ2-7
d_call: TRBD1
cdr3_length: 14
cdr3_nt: TGTGCCAGCAGTTTAACACAGGGGACCCACGAGCAGTACTTC
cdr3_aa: CASSLTQGTHEQYF

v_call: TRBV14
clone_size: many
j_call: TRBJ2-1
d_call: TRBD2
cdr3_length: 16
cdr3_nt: TGTGCCAGCAGCCAAGAACGCGGGGGGACATACAATGAGCAGTTCTTC
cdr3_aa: CASSQERGGTYNEQFF

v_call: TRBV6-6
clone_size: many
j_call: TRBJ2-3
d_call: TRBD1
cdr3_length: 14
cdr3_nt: TGTGCCAGCAGTCGAGACAGGGGCACAGATACGCAGTATTTT
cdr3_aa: CASSRDRGTDTQYF

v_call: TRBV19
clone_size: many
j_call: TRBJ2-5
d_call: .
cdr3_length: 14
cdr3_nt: TGTGCCAGTAGTATGAATGACGGCCAAGAGACCCAGTACTTC
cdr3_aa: CASSMNDGQETQYF

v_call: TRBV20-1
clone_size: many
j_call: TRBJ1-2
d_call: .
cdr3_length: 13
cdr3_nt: TGCAGTGCTGTTCGGACTGGGGGGGTGGGCTACACCTTC
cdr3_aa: CSAVRTGGVGYTF

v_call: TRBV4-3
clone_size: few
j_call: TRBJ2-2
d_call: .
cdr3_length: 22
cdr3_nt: .
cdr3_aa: CASSKGGTSGARRVSSGELFFF

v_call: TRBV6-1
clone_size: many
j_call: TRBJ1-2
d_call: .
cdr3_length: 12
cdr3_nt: TGTGCCAGCAGTGATTTAGATTCTGGCTACACCTTC
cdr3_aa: CASSDLDSGYTF

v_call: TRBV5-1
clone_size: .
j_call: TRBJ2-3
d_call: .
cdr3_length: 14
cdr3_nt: TGCGCCAGCAGCTCGGGGCGTGCCGCAGATACGCAGTATTTT
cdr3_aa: CASSSGRAADTQYF

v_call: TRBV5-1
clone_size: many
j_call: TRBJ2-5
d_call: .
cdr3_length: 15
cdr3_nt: TGCGCCAGCAGCTTTTCCGAGGGAGGAGGAGAGACCCAGTACTTC
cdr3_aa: CASSFSEGGGETQYF

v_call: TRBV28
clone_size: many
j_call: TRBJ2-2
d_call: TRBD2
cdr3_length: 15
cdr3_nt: TGTGCCAGCAGTCAGGGACTAGCGAACACCGGGGAGCTGTTTTTT
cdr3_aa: CASSQGLANTGELFF

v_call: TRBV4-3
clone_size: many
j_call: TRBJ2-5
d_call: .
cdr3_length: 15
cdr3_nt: TGCGCCAGCAGCCAAGGGAACAGTCTACAAGAGACCCAGTACTTC
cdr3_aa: CASSQGNSLQETQYF

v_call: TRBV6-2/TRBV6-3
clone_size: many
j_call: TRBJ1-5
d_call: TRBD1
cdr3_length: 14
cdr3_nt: TGTGCCAGCTCGGACAGGGAGAGCAATCAGCCCCAGCATTTT
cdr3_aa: CASSDRESNQPQHF

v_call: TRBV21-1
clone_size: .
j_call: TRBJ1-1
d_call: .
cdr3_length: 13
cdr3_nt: TGTGCCAGCAGTCCAGAGATAGGAACTGAAGCTTTCTTT
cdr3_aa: CASSPEIGTEAFF

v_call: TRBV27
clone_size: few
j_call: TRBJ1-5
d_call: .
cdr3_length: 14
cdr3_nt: TGTGCCAGCGACAGGTTGTATAGCAATCAGCCCCAGCATTTT
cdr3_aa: CASDRLYSNQPQHF

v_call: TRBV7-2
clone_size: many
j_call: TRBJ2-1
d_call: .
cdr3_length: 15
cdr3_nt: TGTGCCAGCAGCTTAATGGGATCAGCGTCGGATGAGCAGTTCTTC
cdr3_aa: CASSLMGSASDEQFF